Shown below are 12 T cell receptor beta chains from a single sample sequenced in a study of blood T cell repertoires in COVID-19. Data came from immunoSEQ multiplex PCR; TCRdb stores just in-frame clones and leaves some out. The sample lists 110,000 or so clones, more than 60% occurring once. Input material: peripheral blood. These receptors were collected from a man aged 65 to 79 with acute or convalescent COVID-19.

Written as DNA, the CDR3 is TGTGCCAGCAGTGACAGGGCAGACCAAGAGACCCAGTACTTC. It codes for CASSDRADQETQYF. The chain couples TRBV25-1 to TRBJ2-5; D may be TRBD1 (5 bases). Between the trimmed V and J ends, which lost 3 bases and 0 bases, there was a span of 8 bases. This CDR3 region has 14 residues. Germline V gene sequence: CDR1 MGHDK, CDR2 SYGVNS.

The chain uses TRBV4-2 and TRBJ1-6, with 9 bases identical to TRBD1. Trimming at V came to 0 bases and at J to 2 bases, leaving 5 bases not matched to a gene. The length of the CDR3 is 18 residues. CDR1 and CDR2 (germline): LGHNA, YNFKEQ. In DNA, the CDR3 is TGTGCCAGCAGCCAAGACCGGACAGGGGTCCCCTATAATTCACCCCTCCACTTT. Protein sequence: CASSQDRTGVPYNSPLHF.

This clone was picked up a small number of times. The rearrangement uses TRBV6-5 and TRBJ2-7, with D maybe TRBD1 (6 bases). The CDR3 contains 14 residues. V lost 1 base to trimming and J lost 2 bases, with 9 bases between them. Germline V lookup: CDR1 MNHEY, CDR2 SVGAGI. For the CDR3, the DNA is TGTGCCAGCAGTTACTACAGGGAAACCTACGAGCAGTACTTC. Translation: CASSYYRETYEQYF.

In this sample, this clone turned up once. A read error may account for a junction end that differs from germline. This sequence joins TRBV6-4 and TRBJ2-1; 10 bases fit TRBD2. The CDR3 has 13 amino acids. Germline-derived CDR1 and CDR2 are MRHNA and SNTAGT. The CDR3 DNA reads TGTGCCACCAGTAGCGGGGGGTACAATGAGCAGTTCTTC. It codes for CATSSGGYNEQFF.

This chain connects TRBV6-6 to TRBJ2-7; TRBD1 aligns across 8 bases. The CDR3 runs 15 residues. The V gene's germline CDR1 is MNHNY and CDR2 SVGAGI (reference sequence). V was clipped by 0 bases and J by 0 bases; unmatched bases: 1. The CDR3 is CASSYSQGASYEQYF. CDR3 nucleotide sequence: TGTGCCAGCAGTTACTCCCAGGGGGCCTCCTACGAGCAGTACTTC.

The rearrangement links TRBV6-2 or TRBV6-3 to TRBJ1-5; 7 nucleotides agree with TRBD1. The CDR3 consists of 16 residues. V lost 4 bases and J lost 11; bases outside the gene matches: 17. CDR1 is MNHEY and CDR2 is SVGEGT in the germline V gene. The DNA of the CDR3 is TGTGCCAGCAGTTTCCCCCAGACAGGGAACCACGGGGCCCAGCATTTT. It encodes CASSFPQTGNHGAQHF.

The chain recombines TRBV7-7 with TRBJ2-5, with D tentatively TRBD1 (5 bases). This CDR3 has 14 amino acids. Trimming removed 4 bases at V and 4 bases at J, with 13 bases between. Germline CDR1 reads SSHAT; CDR2 reads FNYEAQ (reference sequence). CDR3 in DNA: TGTGCCAGCAGCTCGAATGCAGGGCGAGAGACCCAGTACTTC. It encodes CASSSNAGRETQYF.

The genes are TRBV6-6 and TRBJ1-4; D may be TRBD1 (5 bases). V lost 0 bases and J lost 6, with 14 bases in between. The CDR3 has 16 amino acids. Germline assignment: CDR1 MNHNY and CDR2 SVGAGI (reference sequence). CDR3: CASSYSLVRGDEKLFF. The CDR3 DNA is TGTGCCAGCAGTTACTCATTAGTTCGGGGGGATGAAAAACTGTTTTTT.

CDR3 protein: CATSRDRGKQPQHF. Written as DNA, the CDR3 is TGTGCCACCAGCAGAGATCGAGGGAAGCAGCCCCAGCATTTT. The chain combines TRBV15 with TRBJ1-5, with no clear D. Germline V gene data show CDR1 as LNHNV and CDR2 as YYDKDF (reference sequence). Trimming removed 0 bases at V and 7 bases at J, with 10 bases between. The CDR3 totals 14 residues.

The V gene is TRBV7-2, the J gene TRBJ2-7; D might be TRBD1 (6 bases). The V end was cut by 7 bases, the J end by 5 bases, with 18 bases between. The CDR3 runs 14 residues. Germline V gene sequence: CDR1 SGHTA, CDR2 FQGNSA. The CDR3 reads CASNQGTRSDEQYF. The CDR3, as DNA: TGTGCCAGCAACCAGGGGACCCGGTCCGACGAGCAGTACTTC.

The V gene is TRBV5-1, the J gene TRBJ2-7; 12 bases align to TRBD1. The CDR3 has 15 residues. With 4 bases clipped from V and 4 bases from J, the junction kept 6 bases outside the gene matches. Germline V gene lookup returns CDR1 SGHRS and CDR2 YFSETQ. CDR3 in amino acids: CASSTGTGGLYEQYF. The CDR3, as DNA: TGCGCCAGCAGCACCGGGACAGGGGGCTTGTACGAGCAGTACTTC.

The count of this clone is one. This chain uses TRBV7-6 with TRBJ2-7, with 9 bases that match TRBD1. CDR1 and CDR2 (germline): SGHVS, FNYEAQ. The CDR3 sequence is 16 residues long. The ends lost 5 bases at V and 0 bases at J; junction bases unmatched: 8. This CDR3 reads CASSRTGTGPSYEQYF. The CDR3 nucleotides read TGTGCCAGCAGCAGGACCGGGACAGGGCCCTCCTACGAGCAGTACTTC.